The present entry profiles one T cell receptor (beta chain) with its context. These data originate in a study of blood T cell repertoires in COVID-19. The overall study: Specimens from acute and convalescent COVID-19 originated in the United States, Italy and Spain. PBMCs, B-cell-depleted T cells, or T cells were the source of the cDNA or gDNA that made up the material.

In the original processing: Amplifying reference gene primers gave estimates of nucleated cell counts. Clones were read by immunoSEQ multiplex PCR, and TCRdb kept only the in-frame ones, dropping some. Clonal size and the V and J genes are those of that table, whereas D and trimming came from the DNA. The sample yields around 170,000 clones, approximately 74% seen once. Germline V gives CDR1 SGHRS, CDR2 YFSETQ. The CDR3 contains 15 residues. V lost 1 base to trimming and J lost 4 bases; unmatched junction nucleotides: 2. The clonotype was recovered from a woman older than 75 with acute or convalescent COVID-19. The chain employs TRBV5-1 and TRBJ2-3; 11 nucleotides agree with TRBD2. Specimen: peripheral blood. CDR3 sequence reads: CASSLTSGSADTQYF. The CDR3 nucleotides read TGCGCCAGCAGCTTGACTAGCGGGAGCGCAGATACGCAGTATTTT.